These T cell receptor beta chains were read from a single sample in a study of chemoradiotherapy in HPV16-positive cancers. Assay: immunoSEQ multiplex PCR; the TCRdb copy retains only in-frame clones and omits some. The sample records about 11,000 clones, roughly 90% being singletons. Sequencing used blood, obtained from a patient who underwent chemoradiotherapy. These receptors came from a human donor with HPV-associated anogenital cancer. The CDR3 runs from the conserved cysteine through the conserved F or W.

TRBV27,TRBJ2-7,CASRTGGPSNEQYF
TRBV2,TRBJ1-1,CASVQGFFTEAFF
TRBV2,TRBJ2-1,CASSVEGAGAGQFF
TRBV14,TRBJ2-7,CASSQDALAASYEQYF
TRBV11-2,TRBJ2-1,CASSLTLVQGTYNEQFF
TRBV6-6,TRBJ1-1,CASSYGSANTEAFF
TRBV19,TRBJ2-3,CASSLTGYGTDTQYF
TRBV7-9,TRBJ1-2,CASSWGGQTYGYTF
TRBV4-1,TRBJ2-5,CASSHAPGSLIWETQYF
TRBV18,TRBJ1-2,CASSQSLAGQGVRYTF
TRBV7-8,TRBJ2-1,CASSLASVYNEQFF
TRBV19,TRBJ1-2,CASSIQGEGYGYTF
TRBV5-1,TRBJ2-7,CASSARHEAPYEQYF
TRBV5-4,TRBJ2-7,CASSLAGVAITYEQYF
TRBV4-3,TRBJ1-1,CASSQDTVSGVKAFF
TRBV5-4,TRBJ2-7,CASSPGGVEQYF
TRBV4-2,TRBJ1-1,CASSQGNKAFEAFF
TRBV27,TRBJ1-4,CASGTGDVEKLFF
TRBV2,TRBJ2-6,CASRQTTAGANVLTF
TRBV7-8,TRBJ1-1,CASSFLLDRPNTEAFF
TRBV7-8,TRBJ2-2,CASHPASGGVAGELFF
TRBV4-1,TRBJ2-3,CASSPPDRATDTQYF
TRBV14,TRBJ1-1,CASSQELGVRTEAFF
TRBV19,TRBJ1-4,CASSIEDRREEKLFF
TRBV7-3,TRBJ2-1,CASSLRGDNEQFF
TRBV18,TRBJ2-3,CASSISPTDTQYF
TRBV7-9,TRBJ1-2,CASSLRTGGDYGYTF
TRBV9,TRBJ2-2,CASSGQGAHGELFF
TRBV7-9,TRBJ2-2,CASRWTGDPGELFF
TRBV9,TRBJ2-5,CASGGRQGSQETQYF
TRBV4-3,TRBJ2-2,CASSQALTGELFF
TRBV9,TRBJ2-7,CASSVGGGRYEQYF
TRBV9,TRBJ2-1,CASSVEWQAGGPEQFF
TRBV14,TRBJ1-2,CASSQAVGTSLF
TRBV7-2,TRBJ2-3,CASVQFRGMRDTQYF
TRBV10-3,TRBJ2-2,CAISESNRLGGELFF
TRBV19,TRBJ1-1,CASSTLISSTEAFF
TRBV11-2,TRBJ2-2,CASSYTTGRRTGELFF
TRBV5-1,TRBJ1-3,CASSLHLGQGNTIYF
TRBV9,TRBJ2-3,CASSVSGSTDTQYF
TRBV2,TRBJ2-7,CASSVKGGTHEQYF
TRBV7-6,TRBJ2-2,CASSPGTNANTGELFF
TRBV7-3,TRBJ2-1,CASSLWDSTNNEQFF
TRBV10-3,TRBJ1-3,CAIGISGNTIYF
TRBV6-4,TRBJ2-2,CASSEEGTGELFF